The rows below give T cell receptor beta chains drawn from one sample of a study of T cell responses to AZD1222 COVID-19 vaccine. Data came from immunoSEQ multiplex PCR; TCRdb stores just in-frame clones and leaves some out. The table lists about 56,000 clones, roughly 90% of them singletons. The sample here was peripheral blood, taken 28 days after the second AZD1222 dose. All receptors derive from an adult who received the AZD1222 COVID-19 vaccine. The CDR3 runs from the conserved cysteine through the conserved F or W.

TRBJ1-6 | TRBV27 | CASSPGQGAYNSPLHF
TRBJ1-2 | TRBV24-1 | CATSIGDYGYTF
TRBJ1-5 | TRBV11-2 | CASSPDLNQPQHF
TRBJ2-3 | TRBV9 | CASSGRTGGNTQYF
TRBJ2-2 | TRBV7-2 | CASSIQVQNTGELFF
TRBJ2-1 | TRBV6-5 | CASSQGSEQFF
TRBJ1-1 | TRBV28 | CASSLGRAGTEAFF
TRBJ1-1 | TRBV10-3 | CAISESQGNTEAFF
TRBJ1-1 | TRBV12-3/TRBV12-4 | CASSTTSNTEAFF
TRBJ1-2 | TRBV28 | CASSPGQGWGYTF
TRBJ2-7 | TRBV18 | CASGKVDIYEQYF
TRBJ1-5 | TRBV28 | CASSWPANQPQHF
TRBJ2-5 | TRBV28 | CASSSPGRQETQYF
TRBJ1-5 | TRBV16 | CASSQYFGTEDQPQHF
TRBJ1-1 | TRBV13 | CASSPRVNTEAFF
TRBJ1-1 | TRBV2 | CASVMENTEAFF
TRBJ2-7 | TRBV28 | CASSAGDYEQYF
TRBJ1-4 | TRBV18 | CASSRSGTGGEKLFF
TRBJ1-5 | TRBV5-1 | CASSLVPDSNQPQHF
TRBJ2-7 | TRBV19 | CASSMQGNEQYF
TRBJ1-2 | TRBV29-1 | CSVDHQYYGYTF
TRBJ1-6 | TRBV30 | CAWTDRGIDSPLHF
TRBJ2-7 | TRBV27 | CATGGGDSYEQYF
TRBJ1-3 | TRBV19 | CASSEESSGNTIYF
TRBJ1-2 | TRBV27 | CASGQDNYGYTF
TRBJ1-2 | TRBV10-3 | CAISDLRTADGYTF
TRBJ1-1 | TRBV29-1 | CSVGNRNTEAFF
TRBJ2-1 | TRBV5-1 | CASSLATTYNEQFF
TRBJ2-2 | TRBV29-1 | CSVELLSAPVAGELFF
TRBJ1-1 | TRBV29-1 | CSVTRDRGYSTEAFF
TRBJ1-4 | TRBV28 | CASSPTGQANEKLFF
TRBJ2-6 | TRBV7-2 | CASSLGGGANVLTF
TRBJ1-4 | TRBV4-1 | CASSQGGTGDLANEKLFF
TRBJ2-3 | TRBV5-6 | CASSLDYSNTQYF
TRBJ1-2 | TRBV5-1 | CASRSGIYGYTF
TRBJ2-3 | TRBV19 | CASSMVAGISTDTQYF